The rows below give T cell receptor beta chains drawn from one sample of a study of T cell responses to AZD1222 COVID-19 vaccine. Assay used: immunoSEQ multiplex PCR; TCRdb lists only in-frame clones, some missing. This sample has some 74,000 clones, with 90% found just once. Sequenced here: peripheral blood, sampled 28 days after the second AZD1222 dose. The receptors derive from an adult who received the AZD1222 COVID-19 vaccine. CDR3s include the opening cysteine and the closing phenylalanine or tryptophan. D genes are given only for firm matches. Clone size appears in some rows only: once, few, many, or a class for an expanded clone.

DNA	CDR3	V	D	J	size
TGTGCCAGCAGCTTACGGGAGAACACCGGGGAGCTGTTTTTT	CASSLRENTGELFF	TRBV7-9	-	TRBJ2-2	-
TGTGCCAGCAGCCAAGGGACTAGCGGGGTAGGAGAGACCCAGTACTTC	CASSQGTSGVGETQYF	TRBV3-1/TRBV3-2	TRBD2	TRBJ2-5	-
TGTGCCAGCAGCTCCGGGACAGGGGGCCCCGGGGAGCTGTTTTTT	CASSSGTGGPGELFF	TRBV7-3	TRBD1	TRBJ2-2	-
TGTGCCATCAGTGACACCAGGGGCGATAATCAGCCCCAGCATTTT	CAISDTRGDNQPQHF	TRBV10-3	-	TRBJ1-5	once
TGTGCCATTAAGCCGGGACAGGGGAGCTACGAGCAGTACTTC	CAIKPGQGSYEQYF	TRBV6-5	TRBD1	TRBJ2-7	-
TGTGCCAGCAGTTCGGAGGGGGGCCCCCACAATCAGCCCCAGCATTTT	CASSSEGGPHNQPQHF	TRBV6-5	-	TRBJ1-5	-
TGTGCCAGCAGTGAAGGGGCCAACGTCCTGACTTTC	CASSEGANVLTF	TRBV2	-	TRBJ2-6	-
TGCGCCAGCAGCTTTACAGGGGGCAATTCACCCCTCCACTTT	CASSFTGGNSPLHF	TRBV5-1	TRBD1	TRBJ1-6	-
TGTGCTAGTGGTTCGCCGACCGGGAGGGGCTATGGCTACACCTTC	CASGSPTGRGYGYTF	TRBV12-5	-	TRBJ1-2	-
TGTGCCAGCACTCTAAGACAGGGCTCTGGAAACACCATATATTTT	CASTLRQGSGNTIYF	TRBV11-2	TRBD1	TRBJ1-3	-
TGTGCCAGCAGTTTATACAGTGAAGCTTTCTTT	CASSLYSEAFF	TRBV28	-	TRBJ1-1	-
TGTGCCAGCAGCCCAGGAAGTATTTGGGGTGAGCAGTTCTTC	CASSPGSIWGEQFF	TRBV5-4	-	TRBJ2-1	-
TGTGCCAGTAGTATAGCCTTGGGAGGGTACACAGATACGCAGTATTTT	CASSIALGGYTDTQYF	TRBV19	TRBD2	TRBJ2-3	-
TGTGCCAGCAGCTTAGCGGGGCAGGGATCACCCCTCCACTTT	CASSLAGQGSPLHF	TRBV7-9	-	TRBJ1-6	-
TGTGCCAGCAGCTCACTCGCAATGTCGGGGGGATTGAACACTGAAGCTTTCTTT	CASSSLAMSGGLNTEAFF	TRBV7-9	-	TRBJ1-1	-
TGTGCCAGCAGCCAAGAGACCCATGCGGGCTCCACAGATACGCAGTATTTT	CASSQETHAGSTDTQYF	TRBV4-2	-	TRBJ2-3	-
TGTGCCAGCAGCTTTCGGACAGGGGCTGGACATAGCACTGAAGCTTTCTTT	CASSFRTGAGHSTEAFF	TRBV7-8	TRBD1	TRBJ1-1	-
TGTGCCAGCAGCCCCAGCGGCGGCGGGGCTTACAATGAGCAGTTCTTC	CASSPSGGGAYNEQFF	TRBV7-3	-	TRBJ2-1	-
TGTGCCAGCAGCCAATTTCTGGGGCTCTCCGGAAATGAGCAGTTCTTC	CASSQFLGLSGNEQFF	TRBV14	-	TRBJ2-1	-
TGCGCCAGCAGCCAAGATCAGGACAGTCACCACTCCTACGAGCAGTACTTC	CASSQDQDSHHSYEQYF	TRBV4-3	-	TRBJ2-7	-
TGTGCCAGCAGCGTAGGCAGGGGGGTCTATGGCTACACCTTC	CASSVGRGVYGYTF	TRBV9	TRBD1	TRBJ1-2	once
TGTGCCAGCACCCACCGGACAGGCCGAGGAGAAAAACTGTTTTTT	CASTHRTGRGEKLFF	TRBV6-5	TRBD1	TRBJ1-4	-
TGTGCCACCAGCAGAGCAGCCAGCAATCAGCCCCAGCATTTT	CATSRAASNQPQHF	TRBV15	-	TRBJ1-5	-
TGTGCCTGGACCCGGGCCTTAGAGGATCAGCCCCAGCATTTT	CAWTRALEDQPQHF	TRBV30	-	TRBJ1-5	-
TGTGCCAGCAGTTACTCTCGGACAGGGGGCAGCGGCTACACCTTC	CASSYSRTGGSGYTF	TRBV6-5	TRBD1	TRBJ1-2	-
TGTGCCAGCAGCACAGACAGCCTTAGCACAGATACGCAGTATTTT	CASSTDSLSTDTQYF	TRBV5-4	-	TRBJ2-3	-
TGTGCCAGTAGTTGGGAGGGTCTTAGCAATCAGCCCCAGCATTTT	CASSWEGLSNQPQHF	TRBV19	-	TRBJ1-5	-
TGTGCCAGCAGCGTAACCGGGACAGAACTTGGGGTCTATGGCTACACCTTC	CASSVTGTELGVYGYTF	TRBV9	TRBD1	TRBJ1-2	-
TGTGCCAGCAGTTACGGGACAGGGGCTCATACGCAGTATTTT	CASSYGTGAHTQYF	TRBV6-5	TRBD1	TRBJ2-3	-
TGTGCCAGTAGTCAACAGGGAATCGACAATCAGCCCCAGCATTTT	CASSQQGIDNQPQHF	TRBV19	-	TRBJ1-5	-
TGCGCCAGCAGCCCCGGAGGTGGCGGGAGCACAGATACGCAGTATTTT	CASSPGGGGSTDTQYF	TRBV5-1	-	TRBJ2-3	-
TGTGCCAGCAGCTTATCCGGGACTACGGATCAGGGTACGCAGTATTTT	CASSLSGTTDQGTQYF	TRBV7-3	TRBD2	TRBJ2-3	-
TGTGCCAGCAGTCCACTCCCGGGACAGAACACCGGGGAGCTGTTTTTT	CASSPLPGQNTGELFF	TRBV28	-	TRBJ2-2	once
TGTGCCAGCAGTTTCGACAGGCTATCCTACGAGCAGTACTTC	CASSFDRLSYEQYF	TRBV6-5	-	TRBJ2-7	-
TGCGCCATCTCGAGTGAAGATCGCACAAGTCGGGCCAACGTCCTGACTTTC	CAISSEDRTSRANVLTF	TRBV10-1	-	TRBJ2-6	-
TGTGCCAGCAGCCAAGTTACTGAAAAACTGTTTTTT	CASSQVTEKLFF	TRBV3-1/TRBV3-2	-	TRBJ1-4	-
TGTGCCAGCAGCCAAGATATCGGGGTTTGGGAACCTCGCTCCTACAATGAGCAGTTCTTC	CASSQDIGVWEPRSYNEQFF	TRBV14	-	TRBJ2-1	-
TGTGCCAGCAGTTTGAACAGGGGGCTGCGGGAAGCTTTCTTT	CASSLNRGLREAFF	TRBV28	TRBD1	TRBJ1-1	-
TGCGCCAGCAGCCCGGAGGTCTATGCCTACGAGCAGTACTTC	CASSPEVYAYEQYF	TRBV4-3	-	TRBJ2-7	-
TGTGCCAGCAGCCCTCCCGTAGCGCCTCAAGAGACCCAGTACTTC	CASSPPVAPQETQYF	TRBV3-1/TRBV3-2	-	TRBJ2-5	-
TGTGCCGCCGGGACACCTAATCAGCCCCAGCATTTT	CAAGTPNQPQHF	TRBV10-3	-	TRBJ1-5	-
TGCAGCGCTGCTAGGGGGGCCTCCTACGAGCAGTACTTC	CSAARGASYEQYF	TRBV29-1	-	TRBJ2-7	-
TGTGCCAGCAGTGGGACTAGCACCGGGGAGCTGTTTTTT	CASSGTSTGELFF	TRBV6-4	TRBD2	TRBJ2-2	-
TGTGCCAGTAAGGTTGCGGACGCCTCCTACGAGCAGTACTTC	CASKVADASYEQYF	TRBV19	-	TRBJ2-7	-
TGTGCCAGCAGGCCGGGGGGGCCTTCAGATACGCAGTATTTT	CASRPGGPSDTQYF	TRBV6-4	TRBD2	TRBJ2-3	-
TGTGCCAGCAGTTACTTAACCGGGTTTCAGCCCCAGCATTTT	CASSYLTGFQPQHF	TRBV6-6	-	TRBJ1-5	-
TGTGCCAGCAGGGAGGGCACAGATACGCAGTATTTT	CASREGTDTQYF	TRBV12-3/TRBV12-4	-	TRBJ2-3	once
TGTGCCAGCAGGGGGGACCTGGGGGATACGCAGTATTTT	CASRGDLGDTQYF	TRBV5-4	-	TRBJ2-3	-
TGTGCCTGGGATAGGACGGGGAACACTGAAGCTTTCTTT	CAWDRTGNTEAFF	TRBV30	-	TRBJ1-1	-
TGCGCCAGCAGCCGATTTGCAGGACAGGGGAGTCGAAACACCATATATTTT	CASSRFAGQGSRNTIYF	TRBV5-1	TRBD1	TRBJ1-3	once
TGTGCCAGCAGCTTGGCCGAGGGCAGCCCAAATTCACCCCTCCACTTT	CASSLAEGSPNSPLHF	TRBV5-5	-	TRBJ1-6	-
TGTGCCAGCAGCTTACGAGGGCGGCGGGGGGCCCCCTACGAGCAGTACTTC	CASSLRGRRGAPYEQYF	TRBV13	TRBD2	TRBJ2-7	-
TGCGCCAGCAGGACAGGGGGTGGTAATGAAAAACTGTTTTTT	CASRTGGGNEKLFF	TRBV5-1	TRBD1	TRBJ1-4	-
TGTGCCAGCTCACCGACACCCAACTATGGCTACACCTTC	CASSPTPNYGYTF	TRBV18	-	TRBJ1-2	-
TGTGCCAGCAGCCAAGACGACAGCTACAGCTCCTACGAGCAGTACTTC	CASSQDDSYSSYEQYF	TRBV4-2	-	TRBJ2-7	few
TGTGCCATCAGCCAGGGGGCGCGGAATTCACCCCTCCACTTT	CAISQGARNSPLHF	TRBV10-3	TRBD1	TRBJ1-6	-
TGTGCCAGCAGTCCATGGGCCACCGGTAATACGCAGTATTTT	CASSPWATGNTQYF	TRBV28	-	TRBJ2-3	-
TGCGCCAGCAGCCTACAGACAGGGCAAACGGACGGCTACACCTTC	CASSLQTGQTDGYTF	TRBV5-1	TRBD1	TRBJ1-2	-
TGTGCCAGCAGTTCTCGACAGTCGGGCACAGATACGCAGTATTTT	CASSSRQSGTDTQYF	TRBV27	-	TRBJ2-3	-